A selection of T cell receptor beta chains follows, all from one sample in a study of blood T cell repertoires in COVID-19. Here immunoSEQ multiplex PCR was the method, and the copy in TCRdb shows in-frame clones only, minus some. Of 250,000 to 350,000 clones listed, 70% to 90% are singletons. The sequenced material came from PBMCs or T cells enriched from blood (not recorded which). The receptors here all came from a woman between 18 and 29 years old who had recovered from COVID-19. CDR3s include the opening cysteine and the closing phenylalanine or tryptophan. Each record gives: V gene, J gene, clone size, D gene, CDR3 DNA, CDR3 protein. The D gene is left open where the match is weak. The size of a clone is reported for some rows only, either as once, few or many, or as a class for expanded clones.

V: TRBV27
J: TRBJ1-1
size: once
D: TRBD1
DNA: TGTGCCAGCAGCGAACTACAGGGGTTCGCTGAAGCTTTCTTT
CDR3: CASSELQGFAEAFF

V: TRBV9
J: TRBJ1-2
size: once
D: -
DNA: TGTGCCAGCAGCGCATCGGGGGGCTACACCTTC
CDR3: CASSASGGYTF

V: TRBV4-2
J: TRBJ1-5
size: -
D: -
DNA: TGTGCCAGCAGCCTGTCCTCGGAGGGGAGGAGGCCCCAGCATTTT
CDR3: CASSLSSEGRRPQHF

V: TRBV11-2
J: TRBJ2-1
size: -
D: TRBD2
DNA: TGTGCCAGCAGCGCAAGCCCCGGGACTAGCGGGAAGGGCAATGAGCAGTTCTTC
CDR3: CASSASPGTSGKGNEQFF

V: TRBV9
J: TRBJ1-2
size: -
D: -
DNA: TGTGCCAGCAGCGCAAGAGACAGGAGGTATGGCTACACCTTC
CDR3: CASSARDRRYGYTF

V: TRBV19
J: TRBJ2-3
size: -
D: TRBD1
DNA: TGTGCCAGTAGTATAGTAGGGGACAGAACTGGCACAGATACGCAGTATTTT
CDR3: CASSIVGDRTGTDTQYF

V: TRBV2
J: TRBJ2-1
size: -
D: TRBD2
DNA: TGTGCCAGCAGTGTGGGACTAGCGGGGGGGCGGAGCTCCTACAATGAGCAGTTCTTC
CDR3: CASSVGLAGGRSSYNEQFF

V: TRBV28
J: TRBJ1-2
size: -
D: -
DNA: TGTGCCAGCAGTTCCGGGGGGTCTTATGGCTACACCTTC
CDR3: CASSSGGSYGYTF

V: TRBV19
J: TRBJ2-5
size: -
D: -
DNA: TGTGCCAGTAGTACGAGGGTGTCGGGCACCCAGTACTTC
CDR3: CASSTRVSGTQYF

V: TRBV12-3/TRBV12-4
J: TRBJ2-2
size: -
D: -
DNA: TGTGCCAGCAGTTTTTCCAGCGGGGAGCTGTTTTTT
CDR3: CASSFSSGELFF

V: TRBV2
J: TRBJ2-7
size: -
D: TRBD2
DNA: TGTGCCAGCAGTGAAGGCGGGGGGGGCTCCTACGAGCAGTACTTC
CDR3: CASSEGGGGSYEQYF

V: TRBV21-1
J: TRBJ2-7
size: -
D: -
DNA: TGTGCCAGCAGCCCGGCGGGTGATAGCGGGAGGCTCCACTACGAGCAGTACTTC
CDR3: CASSPAGDSGRLHYEQYF

V: TRBV11-2
J: TRBJ1-2
size: -
D: -
DNA: TGTGCCAGCAGCTTCGGGGGGGCAAGCTATGGCTACACCTTC
CDR3: CASSFGGASYGYTF

V: TRBV4-2
J: TRBJ2-2
size: -
D: -
DNA: TGTGCCAGCAGCCAAGAGAGGCAGGGGTTTGGGGAGCTGTTTTTT
CDR3: CASSQERQGFGELFF

V: TRBV3-1/TRBV3-2
J: TRBJ1-2
size: -
D: -
DNA: TGTGCCAGCAGCCAGATAACTCAGGGCGGCTACACCTTC
CDR3: CASSQITQGGYTF

V: TRBV9
J: TRBJ2-1
size: once
D: -
DNA: TGTGCCAGCAGCGTCACGGGAGAGGGGAATGAGCAGTTCTTC
CDR3: CASSVTGEGNEQFF

V: TRBV7-2
J: TRBJ2-7
size: -
D: -
DNA: TGTGCCAGCAGCTTAGGCCCTCCCCCTAGCTCCTACGAGCAGTACTTC
CDR3: CASSLGPPPSSYEQYF

V: TRBV16
J: TRBJ1-2
size: -
D: TRBD1
DNA: TGTGCCAGCAGCCAATCGGGGACAGGGAACTATGGCTACACCTTC
CDR3: CASSQSGTGNYGYTF

V: TRBV10-3
J: TRBJ1-2
size: -
D: TRBD1
DNA: TGTGCCACGGGTGCGGACAGGGAAGGTGGCTACACCTTC
CDR3: CATGADREGGYTF

V: TRBV12-5
J: TRBJ2-7
size: -
D: TRBD1
DNA: TGTGCTAGTGGTTTGGTACGGGACAGGGGGCCCTACGAGCAGTACTTC
CDR3: CASGLVRDRGPYEQYF

V: TRBV28
J: TRBJ2-6
size: once
D: -
DNA: TGTGCCAGCAGTTTGTATGGGGCCAACGTCCTGACTTTC
CDR3: CASSLYGANVLTF

V: TRBV9
J: TRBJ1-3
size: -
D: TRBD1
DNA: TGTGCCAGCAGCAGCGGGACAGGAGGAAACACCATATATTTT
CDR3: CASSSGTGGNTIYF

V: TRBV6-7
J: TRBJ1-2
size: -
D: -
DNA: TGTGCCAGCAGTTACGTGCGGGGGTCCTATGGCTACACCTTC
CDR3: CASSYVRGSYGYTF

V: TRBV18
J: TRBJ1-2
size: -
D: TRBD1
DNA: TGTGCCAGCTCCCAGGGGGGAAACTATGGCTACACCTTC
CDR3: CASSQGGNYGYTF

V: TRBV27
J: TRBJ1-6
size: -
D: -
DNA: TGTGCCAGCAGTTTCGGCAGGGTTGGGCGCCTCCTCCACTTT
CDR3: CASSFGRVGRLLHF

V: TRBV7-8
J: TRBJ1-2
size: -
D: -
DNA: TGTGCCAGCAGCCCCCGTTTACAGGGACGGTTGAATGGCTACACCTTC
CDR3: CASSPRLQGRLNGYTF

V: TRBV6-5
J: TRBJ2-7
size: -
D: TRBD1
DNA: TGTGCCAGCAGTAACACAGGGGGCGAACAAGACGAGCAGTACTTC
CDR3: CASSNTGGEQDEQYF

V: TRBV6-1
J: TRBJ2-1
size: few
D: TRBD2
DNA: TGTGCCAGCAGTGAGCGGACTAGCGGGATTAATGAGCAGTTCTTC
CDR3: CASSERTSGINEQFF

V: TRBV2
J: TRBJ2-6
size: -
D: -
DNA: TGTGCCAGCCCGGGGGTTACTGGGGATGGGGCCAACGTCCTGACTTTC
CDR3: CASPGVTGDGANVLTF

V: TRBV7-8
J: TRBJ1-5
size: -
D: -
DNA: TGTGCCAGCAGTCTAGACAGTTTGGGCAATCAGCCCCAGCATTTT
CDR3: CASSLDSLGNQPQHF

V: TRBV2
J: TRBJ1-1
size: -
D: TRBD1
DNA: TGTGCCAGCAGCTACAGGGGAGCTGAAGCTTTCTTT
CDR3: CASSYRGAEAFF

V: TRBV2
J: TRBJ1-3
size: -
D: -
DNA: TGTGCCAGCAGTGGCATGGAGTCTGGAAACACCATATATTTT
CDR3: CASSGMESGNTIYF

V: TRBV29-1
J: TRBJ1-2
size: -
D: -
DNA: TGCAGCGTTGAGGTTTGGCACAGTCCCTATGGCTACACCTTC
CDR3: CSVEVWHSPYGYTF

V: TRBV28
J: TRBJ2-7
size: -
D: -
DNA: TGTGCCAGCAGTTTCGTTCGGGCCTACGAGCAGTACTTC
CDR3: CASSFVRAYEQYF

V: TRBV11-1
J: TRBJ2-1
size: -
D: -
DNA: TGTGCCAGCAGCTTAGGGGCGCCGAGCACTGAGCAGTTCTTC
CDR3: CASSLGAPSTEQFF

V: TRBV6-6
J: TRBJ2-7
size: -
D: -
DNA: TGTGCCAGCAGCTATGGGACAACCTACGAGCAGTACTTC
CDR3: CASSYGTTYEQYF

V: TRBV27
J: TRBJ1-1
size: -
D: TRBD1
DNA: TGTGCCAGCAGTCCCTACAGGGGCCTCACTGAAGCTTTCTTT
CDR3: CASSPYRGLTEAFF